Following are 4 T cell receptor beta chains from one sample sequenced in a study of T cells in Graves' hyperthyroidism and ophthalmopathy. Researchers took RNA transcripts and amplified the TCR beta CDR3 regions from them. HTBI primers were employed in a first-round RT-PCR of the TCR CDR3. TCRdb re-derived calls from the multiplex PCR reads in MiXCR, one entry per CDR3 protein. The sample consists of a few hundred thousand distinct CDR3 sequences, 15% of them appearing once. The sample was blood. The receptor set was obtained from a woman in her 30s with Graves' hyperthyroidism.

This clonotype was counted only a few times. This chain joins TRBV10-3 and TRBJ2-3; D assignment may be TRBD1 or TRBD2 (5 bases each). The CDR3 has 15 amino acids. Per germline, CDR1 ENHRY and CDR2 SYGVKD. V was trimmed by 2 bases and J by 4 bases, leaving 13 bases between them. The CDR3 nucleotides are TGTGCCATCAGTGAGCCGGGTGGGGGTGCAGATACGCAGTATTTT. It codes for CAISEPGGGADTQYF.

The chain employs TRBV2 and TRBJ1-1; D perhaps matches TRBD1 (6 bases). Germline V gives CDR1 SNHLY, CDR2 FYNNEI. The CDR3 sequence is 16 residues long. Trimming removed 6 bases from V and 4 bases from J, with 21 bases in between. The DNA of the CDR3 is TGTGCCAGCAGGGACGCGAGGGGGGACCGGGGCACTGAAGCTTTCTTT. This codes for CASRDARGDRGTEAFF.

Here the CDR3 reads CASSIGLAGNNEQFF. CDR3 nucleotide sequence: TGTGCCAGCAGCATCGGACTAGCGGGCAACAATGAGCAGTTCTTC. This sequence joins TRBV11-2 and TRBJ2-1; 11 positions match TRBD2. Germline trimming cut 5 bases from V and 5 bases from J; bases unmatched to any gene: 5. Germline V gene sequence: CDR1 SGHAT, CDR2 FQNNGV. The CDR3 covers 15 residues.

The chain combines TRBV11-2 with TRBJ2-1; a weak D match, TRBD2 (6 bases). The CDR3 is 11 residues long. Trimming shortened V by 5 bases and J by 10 bases, and 9 bases separated the two germline ends. Germline lookup yields CDR1 SGHAT and CDR2 FQNNGV. The CDR3 spells CASSPLAEQFF. For the CDR3, the DNA is TGTGCCAGCAGCCCCCTAGCGGAGCAGTTCTTC.